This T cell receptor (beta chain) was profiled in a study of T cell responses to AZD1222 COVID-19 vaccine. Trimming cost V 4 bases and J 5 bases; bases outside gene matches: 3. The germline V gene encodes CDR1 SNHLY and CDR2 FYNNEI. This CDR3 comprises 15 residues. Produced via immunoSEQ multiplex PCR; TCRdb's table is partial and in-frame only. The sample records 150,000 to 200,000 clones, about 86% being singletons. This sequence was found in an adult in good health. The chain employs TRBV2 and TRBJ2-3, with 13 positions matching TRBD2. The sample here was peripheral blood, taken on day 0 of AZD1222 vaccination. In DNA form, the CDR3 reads TGTGCCAGCAGTGGGACTAGCGGGAGAGTAGATACGCAGTATTTT. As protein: CASSGTSGRVDTQYF.